This TCR beta chain was sequenced in a study of identical twins. TCRdb reprocessed the 5' RACE reads via MiXCR and lists one record per CDR3 protein. The sample contains about 690,000 distinct CDR3 sequences, over 5% of which appear only once. Germline CDR1 and CDR2: LNHDA and SQIVND (reference sequence). CDR3 length equals 16 residues. Trimming cost V 1 base and J 7 bases; bases outside gene matches: 5. Notes on this clonotype: No antigen is known for it.

Overall study results and limits: Abundant beta clonotypes from cord blood had fewer insertions, unlike memory repertoires, which showed none.

This TCR derives from a man between 18 and 29 years old in good health. Sequencing input: naive T cells sorted from blood. V is TRBV19 and J is TRBJ2-2; 11 bases agree with TRBD2. The CDR3 nucleotides are TGTGCCAGTAGTATAGGTCTAGCGGGAGGATACGGGGAGCTGTTTTTT. It is translated as CASSIGLAGGYGELFF.